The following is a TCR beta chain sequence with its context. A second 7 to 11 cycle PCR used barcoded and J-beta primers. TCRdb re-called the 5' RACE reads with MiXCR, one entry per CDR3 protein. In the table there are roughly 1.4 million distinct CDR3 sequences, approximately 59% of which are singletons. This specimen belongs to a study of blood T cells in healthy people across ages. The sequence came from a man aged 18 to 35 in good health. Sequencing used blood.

CDR3 protein: CAHREGWGTDTQYF. The CDR3 nucleotides are TGTGCCCACAGGGAAGGGTGGGGCACAGATACGCAGTATTTT. V and J are TRBV10-3 and TRBJ2-3, with a tentative D call TRBD1 (6 bases). Germline CDR1 and CDR2: ENHRY and SYGVKD. The CDR3 totals 14 residues. Deletions cut 11 bases from V and 1 base from J, with 16 bases between.